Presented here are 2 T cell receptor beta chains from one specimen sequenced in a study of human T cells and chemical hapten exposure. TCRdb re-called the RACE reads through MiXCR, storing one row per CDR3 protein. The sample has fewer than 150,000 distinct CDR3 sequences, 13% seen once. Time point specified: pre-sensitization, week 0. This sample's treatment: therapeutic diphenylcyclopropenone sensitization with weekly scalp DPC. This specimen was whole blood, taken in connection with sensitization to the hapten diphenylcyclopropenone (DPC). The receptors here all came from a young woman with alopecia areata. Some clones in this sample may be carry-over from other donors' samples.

The CDR3 loop is CASSYVGQALYGYTF. The CDR3 DNA sequence: TGTGCCAGCAGTTACGTTGGGCAGGCACTATATGGCTACACCTTC. The chain recombines TRBV7-2 with TRBJ1-2; no clear D gene. The CDR3 consists of 15 residues. Germline V CDR1 and CDR2: SGHTA, FQGNSA. Between the trimmed V and J ends, which lost 6 bases and 5 bases, there was a span of 19 bases.

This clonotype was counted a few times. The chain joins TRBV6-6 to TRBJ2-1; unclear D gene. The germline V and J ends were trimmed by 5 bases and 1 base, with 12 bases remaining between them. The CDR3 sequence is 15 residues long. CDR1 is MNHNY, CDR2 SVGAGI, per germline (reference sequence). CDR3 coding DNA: TGTGCCAGCAGTGAAGGTAGGAGTTCCTACAATGAGCAGTTCTTC. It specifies CASSEGRSSYNEQFF.